This is a list of T cell receptor beta chains from one sample in a study of T cell responses to AZD1222 COVID-19 vaccine. Only in-frame clones appear in the TCRdb table, and some are missing; sequencing was by immunoSEQ multiplex PCR. Of under 200,000 clones in the sample, roughly nine tenths are singletons; the top ten hold around 2%. The sequencing here drew on peripheral blood, taken on day 0 of AZD1222 vaccination. These receptors were obtained from an adult in good health. Each CDR3 is given with its conserved first and last residue. The order of the fields is V gene, J gene, D gene, CDR3 protein. The D gene is left open where the match is weak.

v_call: TRBV7-2
j_call: TRBJ2-7
d_call: -
cdr3_aa: CASSLMSGADEQYF

v_call: TRBV6-5
j_call: TRBJ1-1
d_call: -
cdr3_aa: CASRRDTEAFF

v_call: TRBV24-1
j_call: TRBJ1-2
d_call: -
cdr3_aa: CATSDLRTSYGYTF

v_call: TRBV30
j_call: TRBJ1-5
d_call: TRBD1
cdr3_aa: CAWTKDRGSFSNQPQHF

v_call: TRBV11-2
j_call: TRBJ2-3
d_call: TRBD1
cdr3_aa: CASSRWTGRMDTQYF

v_call: TRBV10-3
j_call: TRBJ1-4
d_call: -
cdr3_aa: CAISDPGSNEKLFF

v_call: TRBV29-1
j_call: TRBJ1-4
d_call: -
cdr3_aa: CSVGRGLDEKLFF

v_call: TRBV6-2/TRBV6-3
j_call: TRBJ2-7
d_call: TRBD2
cdr3_aa: CASSYHRLAGASTHSYEQYF

v_call: TRBV11-2
j_call: TRBJ1-2
d_call: -
cdr3_aa: CASSTRSFGYGYTF

v_call: TRBV6-5
j_call: TRBJ2-3
d_call: TRBD1
cdr3_aa: CASSYSWTGSTDTQYF

v_call: TRBV12-5
j_call: TRBJ1-1
d_call: -
cdr3_aa: CASGLVQSGLGVITEAFF

v_call: TRBV6-5
j_call: TRBJ1-1
d_call: -
cdr3_aa: CASSSRTGTGAFF

v_call: TRBV28
j_call: TRBJ2-3
d_call: -
cdr3_aa: CASSTTGVDTQYF

v_call: TRBV7-3
j_call: TRBJ2-3
d_call: -
cdr3_aa: CASSRVSSDTQYF

v_call: TRBV9
j_call: TRBJ2-1
d_call: -
cdr3_aa: CASSQVRGIGGEQFF

v_call: TRBV4-1
j_call: TRBJ2-5
d_call: -
cdr3_aa: CASSQDRGAVEETQYF